What follows are 27 T cell receptor beta chains derived from one specimen sequenced in a study of PD-1 blockade in classical Hodgkin lymphoma (dated by TCRdb to 2018 to 2020). Receptor amplification or capture employed the immunoSEQ multiplex PCR assay. The table comes from immuneACCESS by way of TCRdb, which keeps in-frame sequences with V and J called. Part of the clones is missing from these tables; in studies checked, under half for an unresolved V gene and the rest for unknown reasons. For this sample the table gives about 23,000 clones, of which roughly nine tenths were detected only once. The ten largest clones add up to 0.4% to 0.5% of the sample. This specimen's time point label, per the study, means: newly diagnosed, previously untreated cHL patient sample. CD4+ T cells were purified from thawed PBMCs by magnetic negative selection with a Miltenyi CD4+ T cell isolation kit. Sequenced input: CD4+ T cells from blood. All receptors come from a human donor with classical Hodgkin lymphoma.

In this sample, this clone turned up once. V and J are TRBV7-2 and TRBJ2-3; tentatively, D is TRBD1 or TRBD2 (5 bases each). The CDR3 has 15 amino acids. Looked up from germline, CDR1 is SGHTA and CDR2 is FQGNSA. Trimming pared 3 bases from V and 2 bases from J, leaving 12 bases between. DNA for the CDR3: TGTGCCAGCAGCTTGGGGGACCTCCTCACAGATACGCAGTATTTT. It encodes CASSLGDLLTDTQYF.

V and J are TRBV5-8 and TRBJ2-1; 8 nucleotides match TRBD2. The CDR3 consists of 13 residues. The junction had 12 bases not matched to a gene; V was cut back by 4 bases and J by 15 bases. From germline, CDR1 is SGHTS and CDR2 YDEGEE. In nucleotides, the CDR3 is TGTGCCAGCAGCCGCATCTCCCGGACTAGCCTGTTCTTC. This codes for CASSRISRTSLFF.

The chain recombines TRBV5-5 with TRBJ2-5, with D perhaps assigned TRBD1 or TRBD2 (5 bases each). V lost 3 bases to trimming and J lost 3 bases, with 15 bases between them. There are 15 residues in the CDR3. Germline lookup yields CDR1 SGHKS and CDR2 YYEKEE (reference sequence). The CDR3 sequence is CASSWLHLGEETQYF. In DNA form, the CDR3 reads TGTGCCAGCAGCTGGTTACACCTGGGGGAAGAGACCCAGTACTTC.

V and J are TRBV5-1 and TRBJ2-2; D unresolved. V was cut by 0 bases and J by 6 bases, with 6 bases left in between. Per the germline V gene, CDR1 is SGHRS and CDR2 is YFSETQ. The CDR3 is 13 amino acids. The CDR3: CASSLVRAGELFF. In DNA form, the CDR3 reads TGCGCCAGCAGCTTGGTACGGGCCGGGGAGCTGTTTTTT.

This clone was picked up one time. The chain links TRBV5-4 to TRBJ2-2, with TRBD2 as a possible D gene (6 bases). This CDR3 region has 15 residues. Germline V gene lookup returns CDR1 SGHNT and CDR2 YYREEE (reference sequence). Trimming left V 4 bases short and J 2 bases short, with 12 bases between. The CDR3 region is CASSRGLRNTGELFF. The CDR3 DNA is TGTGCCAGCAGCCGGGGACTGCGAAACACCGGGGAGCTGTTTTTT.

The chain is built from TRBV28 and TRBJ2-1; D ambiguous. CDR3 length: 12 residues. V lost 2 bases and J lost 6, with 5 bases in between. The V gene's germline CDR1 is MDHEN and CDR2 SYDVKM. The DNA of the CDR3 is TGTGCCAGCAGTTTACCGGGCAATGAGCAGTTCTTC. Translation: CASSLPGNEQFF.

V is TRBV4-2 and J is TRBJ2-6; D is uncertain. The CDR3 sequence is 16 residues long. Per germline, CDR1 LGHNA and CDR2 YNFKEQ. V lost 4 bases to trimming and J lost 0 bases, with 10 bases between them. Here the CDR3 reads CASSRAPHSGANVLTF. As DNA, the CDR3 is TGTGCCAGCAGCCGGGCCCCCCACTCTGGGGCCAACGTCCTGACTTTC.

This chain connects TRBV4-2 to TRBJ1-1, with 8 bases lining up with TRBD1. Germline-derived CDR1 and CDR2 are LGHNA and YNFKEQ. The CDR3 has 15 amino acids. Trimming at V came to 4 bases and at J to 2 bases, leaving 6 bases not matched to a gene. This chain's CDR3 is CASSPRDRRNTEAFF. Written as DNA, the CDR3 is TGTGCCAGCAGCCCCCGGGACAGGCGAAACACTGAAGCTTTCTTT.

The chain combines TRBV30 with TRBJ2-7; D ambiguous. The CDR3 has 11 residues. The V end was cut by 2 bases, the J end by 9 bases, with 11 bases between. Germline assignment: CDR1 GTSNPN and CDR2 SVGIG (reference sequence). CDR3 residues: CAWSSTSVQYF. DNA of the CDR3: TGTGCCTGGAGTTCAACATCGGTGCAGTACTTC.

This clone was recorded once. The chain joins TRBV4-2 to TRBJ1-2, with TRBD1 as a possible D gene (5 bases). The germline V and J ends were trimmed by 0 bases and 6 bases, with 14 bases remaining between them. The CDR3 covers 15 residues. Germline assignment: CDR1 LGHNA and CDR2 YNFKEQ. In DNA, the CDR3 is TGTGCCAGCAGCCAAGACCAGGGCAGAGAACATGGCTACACCTTC. Amino acids: CASSQDQGREHGYTF.

The J gene is TRBJ2-4, the V gene TRBV4-2; D perhaps matches TRBD2 (6 bases). CDR3 length equals 17 residues. V was cut by 0 bases and J by 2 bases, with 14 bases left in between. From germline, CDR1 is LGHNA and CDR2 YNFKEQ. The CDR3 spells CASSQERGSGTKNIQYF. The CDR3, as DNA: TGTGCCAGCAGCCAAGAACGGGGGTCAGGGACCAAAAACATTCAGTACTTC.

The chain links TRBV25-1 to TRBJ2-1; 8 nucleotides match TRBD1. After removal of 4 bases from V and 9 bases from J, the junction contained 14 bases not matched to a gene. CDR3 length: 16 amino acids. Germline loops: CDR1 MGHDK, CDR2 SYGVNS. The CDR3 here is CASSGGGQGSTPEQFF. The CDR3 DNA sequence: TGTGCCAGCAGTGGAGGTGGACAGGGAAGCACTCCTGAGCAGTTCTTC.

This sequence joins TRBV27 and TRBJ2-7, with TRBD2 matching over 8 bases. V lost 7 bases and J lost 0; bases outside the gene matches: 8. The CDR3 contains 15 residues. Germline CDR1 reads MNHEY; CDR2 reads SMNVEV (reference sequence). Here the CDR3 reads CASKTRREASYEQYF. The DNA of the CDR3 is TGTGCCAGCAAGACCCGGCGGGAGGCCTCCTACGAGCAGTACTTC.

The V call is TRBV29-1, the J call TRBJ1-1; 9 bases match TRBD1. This CDR3 contains 14 residues. CDR1 is SQVTM and CDR2 is ANQGSEA in the germline V gene. The junction had 7 bases not matched to a gene; V was cut back by 7 bases and J by 1 base. DNA of the CDR3: TGCAGCGCCAGGGACAGGGTAGGGAACACTGAAGCTTTCTTT. The encoded protein is CSARDRVGNTEAFF.

This clone appeared a single time. The rearrangement joins TRBV9 to TRBJ1-2; D not resolved. Germline-derived CDR1 and CDR2 are SGDLS and YYNGEE. Trimming took 6 bases from V and 0 from J, leaving 12 bases between them. The CDR3 spans 14 residues. DNA for the CDR3: TGTGCCAGCACTTCTGCCCGAGCTAACTATGGCTACACCTTC. It encodes CASTSARANYGYTF.

About this clone: Without the conserved terminal phenylalanine or tryptophan, this CDR3 likely stems from a read error. Because the CDR3's place on the DNA is in doubt, the DNA is left out and the CDR3 is given as listed by TCRdb. The chain joins TRBV4-3 to TRBJ1-2; TRBD1 is taken as the D call from the table, unchecked against the DNA. In germline, CDR1 is LGHNA, CDR2 YSLEER. The length of the CDR3 is 15 amino acids, counting both ends. The CDR3 spells CASSQAAHSGTGEWT.

V gene TRBV2 combines with J gene TRBJ1-1, with D tentatively TRBD1 (6 bases). V lost 8 bases and J 1 base, leaving 11 bases between the germline ends. The germline CDR1 and CDR2 sequences are SNHLY and FYNNEI. This CDR3 is built from 13 residues. The CDR3 DNA reads TGTGCCAGCGAACCCAGGGGGAACACTGAAGCTTTCTTT. Its protein is CASEPRGNTEAFF.

V gene TRBV7-2 combines with J gene TRBJ2-1; D gene uncertain. V was cut by 1 base and J by 5 bases, with 3 bases left in between. Germline-derived CDR1 and CDR2 are SGHTA and FQGNSA. The CDR3 is 12 amino acids. The CDR3 DNA reads TGTGCCAGCAGCTTAGATGACAATGAGCAGTTCTTC. Protein sequence: CASSLDDNEQFF.

The V call is TRBV7-9, the J call TRBJ1-2, with D perhaps matching TRBD1 (5 bases). The CDR3 consists of 11 residues. Germline V gene sequence: CDR1 SEHNR, CDR2 FQNEAQ (reference sequence). V gave up 1 base and J gave up 11 bases, with 8 bases separating them. The CDR3 reads CASSLGGGYTF. The CDR3 nucleotides are TGTGCCAGCAGCTTAGGGGGGGGATACACCTTC.

The J gene is TRBJ1-1, the V gene TRBV11-1; D is perhaps TRBD1 (5 bases). The CDR3 extends over 17 amino acids. Trimming left V 4 bases short and J 2 bases short, with 20 bases between. Germline CDR1 SGHAT, CDR2 FQDESV (reference sequence). The CDR3 here is CASSSTSPGGVNTEAFF. DNA for the CDR3: TGTGCCAGCAGCTCGACCTCCCCGGGGGGGGTAAACACTGAAGCTTTCTTT.

This rearrangement joins TRBV2 to TRBJ1-4; no clear D gene. There are 14 residues in the CDR3. Germline loops: CDR1 SNHLY, CDR2 FYNNEI. V lost 3 bases and J 6 bases, leaving 11 bases between the germline ends. The CDR3 DNA reads as TGTGCCAGCAGTGAGGACGTCAGCCATGAAAAACTGTTTTTT. The encoded protein is CASSEDVSHEKLFF.

The CDR3 spells CASSLGQPDNSPLHF. The CDR3 DNA is TGTGCCAGCAGCCTTGGACAGCCCGATAATTCACCCCTCCACTTT. The chain combines TRBV6-6 with TRBJ1-6, with D maybe TRBD1 (6 bases). V was cut by 6 bases and J by 5 bases, with 14 bases left in between. Germline V gives CDR1 MNHNY, CDR2 SVGAGI (reference sequence). This CDR3 region has 15 residues.

CDR3 loop: CASSATGDFWATQYF. CDR3 nucleotide sequence: TGTGCCAGCAGCGCGACAGGGGATTTCTGGGCTACGCAGTATTTT. V gene TRBV9 combines with J gene TRBJ2-3, with 8 bases matching TRBD1. V dropped 3 bases and J dropped 8; count of bases not matched to a gene: 11. Germline CDR1 reads SGDLS; CDR2 reads YYNGEE. CDR3 length: 15 amino acids.

This sequence joins TRBV27 and TRBJ2-7; D is unresolved. This CDR3 is 14 amino acids long. Looked up from germline, CDR1 is MNHEY and CDR2 is SMNVEV (reference sequence). V gave up 4 bases and J gave up 2 bases, with 12 bases separating them. CDR3 sequence reads: CASSSVRNAYEQYF. Written as DNA, the CDR3 is TGTGCCAGCAGTTCGGTCCGGAACGCCTACGAGCAGTACTTC.

The rearrangement links TRBV5-5 to TRBJ1-5, with TRBD1 identical over 7 bases. This CDR3 has 17 amino acids. The V gene's germline CDR1 is SGHKS and CDR2 YYEKEE (reference sequence). The ends lost 4 bases at V and 5 bases at J; junction bases unmatched: 15. The CDR3 protein is CASSPAATGWNYQPQHF. Here the CDR3 DNA reads TGTGCCAGCAGCCCCGCAGCGACAGGGTGGAATTATCAGCCCCAGCATTTT.

The table lists this clone with a count of one. The CDR3 bases are TGTGCCAGCAGCTTAGATTCCGGGATACTAGCCAAAAACATTCAGTACTTC. Its translation: CASSLDSGILAKNIQYF. This chain links TRBV11-2 with TRBJ2-4, with a possible D match to TRBD2 (5 bases). The germline CDR1 and CDR2 sequences are SGHAT and FQNNGV. V was cut by 0 bases and J by 0 bases, with 12 bases left in between. The CDR3 length is 17 residues.

This clone was detected once. V usage is TRBV6-1 and J usage is TRBJ2-3, with D perhaps matching TRBD2 (6 bases). Per the germline V gene, CDR1 is MNHNS and CDR2 is SASEGT. Between the trimmed V and J ends, which lost 8 bases and 6 bases, there was a span of 15 bases. The CDR3 runs 13 residues. The CDR3 loop is CASAGRRPDTQYF. The CDR3 nucleotides read TGTGCCAGCGCGGGACGTCGGCCCGATACGCAGTATTTT.